Shown below are 2 T cell receptor beta chains from a single sample sequenced in a study of cytomegalovirus exposure and HLA in healthy donors. TCRdb's table, derived via immunoSEQ multiplex PCR, lists solely in-frame clones and lacks some. The table records hundreds of thousands of clones, approximately 90% of them present only once. Specimen: PBMCs. The receptors here all came from a woman aged 18-29 years in good health and CMV-seronegative.

The chain employs TRBV27 and TRBJ2-7; 7 bases fit TRBD2. This CDR3 is 14 amino acids long. Germline-derived CDR1 and CDR2 are MNHEY and SMNVEV (reference sequence). The V gene end was trimmed by 6 bases and the J gene end by 3 bases; junction bases not matched to a gene: 8. Here the CDR3 reads CASRLAGAVYEQYF. The CDR3 coding sequence is TGTGCCAGCAGACTGGCGGGAGCGGTCTACGAGCAGTACTTC.

The chain couples TRBV27 to TRBJ2-1; possible D gene TRBD1, 5 bases. Germline assignment: CDR1 MNHEY and CDR2 SMNVEV (reference sequence). With 10 bases removed from V and 3 bases from J, the gap between germline ends came to 19 bases. This CDR3 is 15 amino acids long. CDR3: CATKKGQGLYNEQFF. The CDR3 region has the DNA TGTGCCACAAAAAAGGGGCAGGGCCTCTACAATGAGCAGTTCTTC.